This T cell receptor beta chain was sequenced during a study of CD8 T cells in Susac syndrome. About this clonotype itself: Antigen specificity is unknown.

CD8+ and CD4+ T cells circulating in blood were sequenced for TCR beta. The multiple sclerosis control cohort comprised treatment-naive individuals presenting with stable or active relapsing-remitting disease. There are 15 residues in the CDR3. Looked up from germline, CDR1 is LNHDA and CDR2 is SQIVND (reference sequence). V was pared by 7 bases and J by 3 bases, with 18 bases between. The RNA, about 0.5 to 1 ug, was put through reverse transcription using random hexamers. With immunoSEQ multiplex PCR, TCR beta CDR3 was amplified across 54 Vbeta and 13 Jbeta. TCRdb ran MiXCR on the immunoSEQ multiplex PCR reads and lists one entry per CDR3 protein. The sample records 300,000 to 350,000 distinct CDR3 sequences, 92% being singletons. Notes on the study in general: In its TCR sequencing and HLA analysis, the study acknowledged that the number of individuals was relatively small.

The chain recombines TRBV19 with TRBJ1-2; D possibly corresponds to TRBD1 (5 bases). Source material: CD4+ T cells from PBMCs. This clonotype was sampled from a human donor with multiple sclerosis. The CDR3 DNA follows: TGTGCCAGTACCTCTCCGGGGCCCCGATACTATGGCTACACCTTC. Translation gives CASTSPGPRYYGYTF.